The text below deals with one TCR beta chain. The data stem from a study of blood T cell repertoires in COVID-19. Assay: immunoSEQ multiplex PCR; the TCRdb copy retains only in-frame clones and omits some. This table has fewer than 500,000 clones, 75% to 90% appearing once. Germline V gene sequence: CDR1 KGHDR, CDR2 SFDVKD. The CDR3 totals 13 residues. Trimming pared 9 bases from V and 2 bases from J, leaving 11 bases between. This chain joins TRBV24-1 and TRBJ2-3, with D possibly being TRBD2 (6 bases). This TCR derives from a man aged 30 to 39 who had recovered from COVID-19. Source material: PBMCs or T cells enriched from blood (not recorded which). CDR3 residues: CATEGTATDTQYF. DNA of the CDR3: TGTGCCACCGAGGGGACTGCCACAGATACGCAGTATTTT.